Below, 7 T cell receptor beta chains from the same sample are listed, as sequenced in a study of cytotoxic CD8 clonotypes in ibrutinib-treated CLL. TCRdb's table, derived via immunoSEQ multiplex PCR, lists solely in-frame clones and lacks some. The repertoire holds around 140,000 clones, with about 80% as singletons. The sequencing used PBMCs, collected after 24 months of ibrutinib treatment. The source of these receptors is a human donor with chronic lymphocytic leukemia.

The chain links TRBV28 to TRBJ1-5, with D unclear. Germline lookup yields CDR1 MDHEN and CDR2 SYDVKM. CDR3 length equals 11 residues. Trimming took 3 bases from V and 8 from J, leaving 5 bases between them. CDR3 sequence: CASSLGKPQHF. The CDR3 bases are TGTGCCAGCAGTTTGGGGAAGCCCCAGCATTTT.

The V gene is TRBV4-2, the J gene TRBJ1-4; D unresolved. The germline V gene has CDR1 LGHNA and CDR2 YNFKEQ. The CDR3 covers 20 residues. V lost 0 bases, J lost 5 bases, and 25 bases lay in between. Written as DNA, the CDR3 is TGTGCCAGCAGCCAAGACCCCCACGCGGGCTTCTACCAAAGAAATGAAAAACTGTTTTTT. This translates into CASSQDPHAGFYQRNEKLFF.

The V call is TRBV7-2, the J call TRBJ2-3; possibly TRBD1 for D (6 bases). The ends were cut back, 5 bases at V and 6 bases at J, with 18 bases in the middle. Germline loops: CDR1 SGHTA, CDR2 FQGNSA. This CDR3 comprises 15 residues. Written as DNA, the CDR3 is TGTGCCAGCAGCAAAGGGGGACGGACCGTTGATACGCAGTATTTT. This sequence encodes CASSKGGRTVDTQYF.

This clone was detected only a few times. This rearrangement joins TRBV9 to TRBJ2-1; TRBD2 agrees at 8 bases. J gave up 6 bases and V 4 bases, and 12 bases lay outside the gene matches. The germline gives CDR1 SGDLS, CDR2 YYNGEE. The CDR3 length is 16 residues. In DNA form, the CDR3 reads TGTGCCAGCAGCTCCGCCCCGGGACTAGGCGGCAATGAGCAGTTCTTC. As protein: CASSSAPGLGGNEQFF. Full variable domain (rest looked up from reference TRBV9 and TRBJ2-1): DSGVTQTPKHLITATGQRVTLRCSPRSGDLSVYWYQQSLDQGLQFLIQYYNGEERAKGNILERFSAQQFPDLHSELNLSSLELGDSALYFCASSSAPGLGGNEQFFGPGTRLTVL.

The rearrangement uses TRBV6-5 and TRBJ1-2; weak D call: TRBD1 (6 bases). Germline CDR1 is MNHEY and CDR2 is SVGAGI. Trimming stripped 0 bases from V and 8 bases from J, with 16 bases between. The CDR3 is 15 residues long. The CDR3 coding sequence is TGTGCCAGCAGTTACTCCCCTGACAGGCCCGCCGGCTACACCTTC. This encodes CASSYSPDRPAGYTF.

Concerning this clone itself: Just one base apart from a much larger clone, this may be a read error. The chain has TRBV11-1 and TRBJ2-3; D remains ambiguous. This CDR3 region has 13 residues. Germline V gives CDR1 SGHAT, CDR2 FQDESV (reference sequence). V lost 1 base and J 1 base, leaving 3 bases between the germline ends. CDR3: CASSLGGTDTQYF. DNA of the CDR3: TGTGCCAGCAGCTTAGGGGGCACAGATACGCAGTATTTT.

The chain combines TRBV5-1 with TRBJ1-2; D is uncertain. Trimming took 3 bases from V and 6 from J, leaving 15 bases between them. CDR3 size: 14 residues. The germline V gene encodes CDR1 SGHRS and CDR2 YFSETQ. CDR3 DNA: TGCGCCAGCAGCTCTGGGTTGATGGGCAATGGCTACACCTTC. Its translation is CASSSGLMGNGYTF. Together with reference TRBV5-1 and TRBJ1-2, the CDR3 gives the full variable domain: KAGVTQTPRYLIKTRGQQVTLSCSPISGHRSVSWYQQTPGQGLQFLFEYFSETQRNKGNFPGRFSGRQFSNSRSEMNVSTLELGDSALYLCASSSGLMGNGYTFGSGTRLTVV.